This T cell receptor beta chain was recovered during a study of CD8+ T cells in alopecia areata. Notes on the study in general: Clonality was higher in lesional than normal scalp, especially in alopecia totalis/universalis.

Reverse transcribed after extraction, RNA yielded cDNA as the sequencing template. The method was immunoSEQ multiplex PCR; TCRdb's version includes in-frame clones alone and lacks a portion of them. The profile shows more than 110,000 clones, around 60% of them singletons. On this clone itself: Its antigen is undetermined.

Sampling of alopecia areata patients yielded lesional scalp punch biopsies as well as peripheral blood. Separation by sorting yielded CD4+ and CD8+ T cells from PBMCs. Germline V CDR1 and CDR2: LGHNA, YSLEER. The V gene end was trimmed by 0 bases and the J gene end by 11 bases; junction bases not matched to a gene: 7. The length of the CDR3 is 14 residues. The chain joins TRBV4-3 to TRBJ1-5; 7 nucleotides line up with TRBD1. The source of this sequence is a human donor with alopecia areata. Material: CD4+ T cells sorted from blood, obtained at week 0. The CDR3 region is CASSQDLGQVTQHF. The CDR3 coding sequence is TGCGCCAGCAGCCAAGACCTCGGACAGGTGACCCAGCATTTT.